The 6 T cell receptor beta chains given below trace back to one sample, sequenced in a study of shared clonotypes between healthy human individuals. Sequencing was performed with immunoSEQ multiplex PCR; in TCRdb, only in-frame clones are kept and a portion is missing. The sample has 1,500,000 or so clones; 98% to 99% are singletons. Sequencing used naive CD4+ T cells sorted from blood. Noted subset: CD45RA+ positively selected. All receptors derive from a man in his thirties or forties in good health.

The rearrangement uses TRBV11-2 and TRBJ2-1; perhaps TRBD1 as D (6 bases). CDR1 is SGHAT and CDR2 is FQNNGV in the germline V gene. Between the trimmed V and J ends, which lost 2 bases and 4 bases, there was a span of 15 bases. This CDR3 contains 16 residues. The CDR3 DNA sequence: TGTGCCAGCAGCTTACGCTTGAAGGGGGTTTACAATGAGCAGTTCTTC. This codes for CASSLRLKGVYNEQFF.

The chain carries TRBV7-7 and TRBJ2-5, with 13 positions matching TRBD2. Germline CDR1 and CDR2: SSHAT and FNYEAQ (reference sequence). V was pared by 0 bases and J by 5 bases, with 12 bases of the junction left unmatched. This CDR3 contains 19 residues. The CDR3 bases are TGTGCCAGCAGCTTAGCACTAGCGGGAGGGCCGCAGGGGTGGGAGACCCAGTACTTC. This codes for CASSLALAGGPQGWETQYF.

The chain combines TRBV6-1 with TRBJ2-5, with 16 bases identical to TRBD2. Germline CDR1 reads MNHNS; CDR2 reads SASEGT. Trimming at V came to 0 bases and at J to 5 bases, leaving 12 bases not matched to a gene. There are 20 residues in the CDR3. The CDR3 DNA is TGTGCCAGCAGTGAAGCTCGTCCCGGGACTAGCGGGAGGGCCCGGGAGACCCAGTACTTC. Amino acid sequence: CASSEARPGTSGRARETQYF.

In DNA, the CDR3 is TGTGCCAGCGTTTGTGCTCATCACGAAAGACCTATGGCTAACACCTTC. Translation gives CASVCAHHERPMANTF. The chain carries TRBV5-5 and TRBJ1-2, with D uncertain. V lost 7 bases, J lost 12 bases, and 31 bases lay in between. The CDR3 has 16 residues. CDR1 and CDR2 (germline): SGHKS, YYEKEE (reference sequence).

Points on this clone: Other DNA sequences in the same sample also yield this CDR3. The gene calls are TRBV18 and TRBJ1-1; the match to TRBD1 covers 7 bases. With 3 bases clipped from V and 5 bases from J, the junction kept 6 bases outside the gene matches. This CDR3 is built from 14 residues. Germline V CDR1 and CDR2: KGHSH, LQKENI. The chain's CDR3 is CASSPRTGGTEAFF. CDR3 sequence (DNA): TGTGCCAGCTCACCGCGGACAGGCGGAACTGAAGCTTTCTTT.

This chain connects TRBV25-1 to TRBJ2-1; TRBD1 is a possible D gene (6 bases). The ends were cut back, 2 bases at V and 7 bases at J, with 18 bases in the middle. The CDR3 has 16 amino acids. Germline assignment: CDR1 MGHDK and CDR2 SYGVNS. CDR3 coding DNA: TGTGCCAGCAGTGAAGGCCGGACAGCCATAGGGAATGAGCAGTTCTTC. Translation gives CASSEGRTAIGNEQFF.